These T cell receptor beta chains were read from a single sample in a study of CD8 T cells in ankylosing spondylitis. MiXCR, run by TCRdb on the 5' RACE reads, gives a single entry per CDR3 protein. This table holds 470,000 or so distinct CDR3 sequences, roughly 27% found once. The sequencing input was blood, either unsorted or a sorted T cell fraction (not recorded which). The receptors originated from a male donor with ankylosing spondylitis. CDR3s include the opening cysteine and the closing phenylalanine or tryptophan. Each record gives: D gene, clone size, V gene, J gene, CDR3 protein, CDR3 DNA. A D gene is named only where the DNA matches it firmly. Not all rows give a size; the values are once, few, many and, for expanded clones, a class.

D: -; size: few; V: TRBV12-3/TRBV12-4; J: TRBJ2-1; CDR3: CASSPTRGRNNEQFF; DNA: TGTGCCAGCAGCCCCACTAGAGGACGTAACAATGAGCAGTTCTTC
D: TRBD2; size: -; V: TRBV27; J: TRBJ2-2; CDR3: CASSFSRGGNTGELFF; DNA: TGTGCCAGCAGTTTTTCCCGGGGGGGAAACACCGGGGAGCTGTTTTTT
D: -; size: -; V: TRBV6-1; J: TRBJ1-2; CDR3: CASRNRDNYGYTF; DNA: TGTGCCAGCAGAAACAGGGACAACTATGGCTACACCTTC
D: -; size: few; V: TRBV7-8; J: TRBJ2-3; CDR3: CASRPRGVDTQYF; DNA: TGTGCCAGCAGACCCAGAGGGGTAGATACGCAGTATTTT
D: -; size: -; V: TRBV5-1; J: TRBJ1-4; CDR3: CASSLEWGREKLFF; DNA: TGCGCCAGCAGCTTGGAATGGGGTCGGGAAAAACTGTTTTTT
D: -; size: few; V: TRBV30; J: TRBJ1-5; CDR3: CAWSRGGAYQPQHF; DNA: TGTGCCTGGAGTCGGGGGGGGGCATATCAGCCCCAGCATTTT
D: -; size: -; V: TRBV4-2; J: TRBJ1-6; CDR3: CASSHEDSPLHF; DNA: TGTGCCAGCAGCCACGAGGATTCACCCCTCCACTTT
D: -; size: few; V: TRBV27; J: TRBJ2-3; CDR3: CASTSRAIADTQYF; DNA: TGTGCCAGCACCTCTAGGGCGATCGCAGATACGCAGTATTTT
D: -; size: once; V: TRBV6-1; J: TRBJ1-2; CDR3: CASSEQRGPYGYTF; DNA: TGTGCCAGCAGTGAACAACGGGGGCCTTATGGCTACACCTTC
D: -; size: few; V: TRBV6-7; J: TRBJ2-3; CDR3: CASSSLVADTQYF; DNA: TGTGCCAGCAGTTCACTAGTAGCGGATACGCAGTATTTT
D: TRBD2; size: -; V: TRBV19; J: TRBJ2-1; CDR3: CASSVLAVYNEQFF; DNA: TGTGCCAGTAGTGTACTAGCGGTGTACAATGAGCAGTTCTTC
D: -; size: -; V: TRBV20-1; J: TRBJ2-7; CDR3: CSAPAASYEQYF; DNA: TGCAGTGCCCCGGCTGCCTCCTACGAGCAGTACTTC
D: TRBD2; size: -; V: TRBV29-1; J: TRBJ2-1; CDR3: CSVGPQTSAVNEQFF; DNA: TGCAGCGTTGGCCCCCAAACTAGCGCGGTCAATGAGCAGTTCTTC
D: -; size: -; V: TRBV20-1; J: TRBJ2-1; CDR3: CSAREPGLHLYEQFF; DNA: TGCAGTGCTAGAGAACCGGGACTCCATTTGTATGAGCAGTTCTTC
D: -; size: few; V: TRBV5-5; J: TRBJ1-6; CDR3: CASSNSGSRSPLHF; DNA: TGTGCCAGCAGCAATTCCGGGTCGCGGTCACCCCTCCACTTT
D: -; size: -; V: TRBV20-1; J: TRBJ2-1; CDR3: CSARSRVGHNEQFF; DNA: TGCAGTGCTAGGTCCCGTGTGGGACACAATGAGCAGTTCTTC
D: -; size: -; V: TRBV20-1; J: TRBJ2-7; CDR3: CSARRQVYEQYF; DNA: TGCAGTGCTAGACGGCAGGTCTACGAGCAGTACTTC
D: TRBD2; size: -; V: TRBV29-1; J: TRBJ2-7; CDR3: CSVAPRGSYEQYF; DNA: TGCAGCGTTGCCCCGCGGGGGTCCTACGAGCAGTACTTC
D: TRBD1; size: few; V: TRBV18; J: TRBJ2-4; CDR3: CASSPPSVVRGLVQYF; DNA: TGTGCCAGCTCACCACCGAGTGTCGTCAGGGGGCTGGTTCAGTACTTC
D: -; size: -; V: TRBV30; J: TRBJ1-1; CDR3: CAWQAPDVSTEAFF; DNA: TGTGCCTGGCAGGCCCCGGACGTCTCCACTGAAGCTTTCTTT
D: -; size: few; V: TRBV29-1; J: TRBJ2-3; CDR3: CSLKGERYF; DNA: TGCAGCCTTAAAGGGGAGCGGTATTTT
D: TRBD2; size: -; V: TRBV20-1; J: TRBJ2-7; CDR3: CSAPDGGGRADYEQYF; DNA: TGCAGTGCTCCCGATGGGGGCGGGAGGGCTGACTACGAGCAGTACTTC
D: TRBD1; size: few; V: TRBV7-8; J: TRBJ1-5; CDR3: CASSLVGTVYSNQPQHF; DNA: TGTGCCAGCAGCTTAGTGGGGACAGTCTATAGCAATCAGCCCCAGCATTTT
D: TRBD2; size: few; V: TRBV5-8; J: TRBJ2-7; CDR3: CASSSGRGLAGVSEQYF; DNA: TGTGCCAGCAGCTCCGGCCGTGGACTAGCGGGAGTTTCCGAGCAGTACTTC
D: -; size: -; V: TRBV20-1; J: TRBJ2-1; CDR3: CSARAGRDPLYNEQFF; DNA: TGCAGTGCTAGAGCGGGGCGGGACCCGCTCTACAATGAGCAGTTCTTC
D: -; size: few; V: TRBV5-6; J: TRBJ1-4; CDR3: CASSFQGLDEKLFF; DNA: TGTGCCAGCAGCTTTCAGGGGCTGGATGAAAAACTGTTTTTT
D: TRBD1; size: -; V: TRBV29-1; J: TRBJ1-1; CDR3: CSVDWTGMNTEAFF; DNA: TGCAGCGTTGACTGGACAGGGATGAACACTGAAGCTTTCTTT
D: -; size: -; V: TRBV29-1; J: TRBJ1-1; CDR3: CSVEVGGGNTEAFF; DNA: TGCAGCGTTGAAGTGGGGGGCGGGAACACTGAAGCTTTCTTT
D: -; size: few; V: TRBV20-1; J: TRBJ2-1; CDR3: CSAHPLMGSPNEQFF; DNA: TGCAGTGCCCACCCACTAATGGGGTCCCCCAATGAGCAGTTCTTC
D: -; size: few; V: TRBV11-2; J: TRBJ2-2; CDR3: CASSLDPSDPPGELFF; DNA: TGTGCCAGCAGCTTAGATCCGTCGGACCCCCCCGGGGAGCTGTTTTTT
D: TRBD2; size: -; V: TRBV3-1; J: TRBJ2-2; CDR3: CASSQDSGRAFGTGELFF; DNA: TGTGCCAGCAGCCAAGATAGCGGGAGGGCCTTCGGCACCGGGGAGCTGTTTTTT
D: -; size: -; V: TRBV7-2; J: TRBJ2-1; CDR3: CASSREGQGIDIRFF; DNA: TGTGCCAGCAGCCGAGAGGGGCAGGGGATCGACATCCGGTTCTTC
D: TRBD2; size: -; V: TRBV7-8; J: TRBJ2-1; CDR3: CASSSQAGGYNEQFF; DNA: TGTGCCAGCAGCTCCCAGGCGGGAGGGTACAATGAGCAGTTCTTC